This is a list of T cell receptor beta chains from one sample in a study of blood T cell repertoires in COVID-19. TCRdb's table, derived via immunoSEQ multiplex PCR, lists solely in-frame clones and lacks some. The table lists 150,000 to 200,000 clones, around 80% of them singletons. The source material was peripheral blood. The receptor set was obtained from a man between 65 and 80 years old with active or convalescent COVID-19. Both conserved end residues are part of each CDR3. Each record gives: V gene, D gene, J gene, clone size, CDR3 DNA, CDR3 protein. A D gene is named only where the DNA matches it firmly. Some rows mark clone size as missing; the rest say once, few, many or name a class of expanded clone.

>TRBV7-9|.|TRBJ2-7|.
TGTGCCAGCAGCCACCAGAGGGCGACCTACGAGCAGTACTTC
CASSHQRATYEQYF
>TRBV5-4|.|TRBJ2-7|.
TGTGCCAGCAGCTTGGATACAGGGCAGGTCTACGAGCAGTACTTC
CASSLDTGQVYEQYF
>TRBV6-5|.|TRBJ1-2|.
TGTGCCAGCAGATTCAAGGAGGACTATGGCTACACCTTC
CASRFKEDYGYTF
>TRBV5-6|.|TRBJ2-7|.
TGTGCCAGCAGCTTTAGCAGGGGAGGGGAGCAGTACTTC
CASSFSRGGEQYF
>TRBV2|TRBD1|TRBJ1-1|.
TGTGCCAGCAGTGAATCGGGACAGGGGGTAGGGGAGGCTTTCTTT
CASSESGQGVGEAFF
>TRBV4-3|.|TRBJ1-4|once
TGCGCCAGCAGCCAAGGCTGGCAGGGTACGGCTAATGAAAAACTGTTTTTT
CASSQGWQGTANEKLFF
>TRBV21-1|.|TRBJ2-7|.
TGTGCCAGCAGCAAAGACACTCCGGGACAGGGGGCGGAATACCTAACCTACGAGCAGTACTTC
CASSKDTPGQGAEYLTYEQYF
>TRBV6-6|TRBD1|TRBJ2-7|.
TGTGCCAGCAGTCTCGGACAGGCTCCTTTGTTTTACGAGCAGTACTTC
CASSLGQAPLFYEQYF
>TRBV3-1/TRBV3-2|TRBD1|TRBJ1-1|.
TGTGCCAGCAGCCGACAGGGGTTCTTTGGAGCTTTCTTT
CASSRQGFFGAFF
>TRBV29-1|.|TRBJ2-7|few
TGCAGCGCCCAAACAGGAACCTACGAGCAGTACTTC
CSAQTGTYEQYF
>TRBV19|TRBD2|TRBJ2-1|.
TGTGCCAGTAGTATCTCCAGCGGGGGGGCAATAAAGAATGAGCAGTTCTTC
CASSISSGGAIKNEQFF
>TRBV6-5|.|TRBJ2-3|.
TGTGCCAGCAGTTACTCCCGGGTAGCGGAGGATACGCAGTATTTT
CASSYSRVAEDTQYF
>TRBV11-2|.|TRBJ1-1|once
TGTGCCAGCAGCTTATATGGGGGCATGAACACTGAAGCTTTCTTT
CASSLYGGMNTEAFF
>TRBV6-2/TRBV6-3|TRBD2|TRBJ2-5|.
TGTGCCAGCACCCCGCGACTAGCGGGGGAAGAGACCCAGTACTTC
CASTPRLAGEETQYF
>TRBV6-5|TRBD1|TRBJ1-5|.
TGTGCCAGCAGCTCAGGGGGCCGGGACAATCAGCCCCAGCATTTT
CASSSGGRDNQPQHF
>TRBV5-1|.|TRBJ2-7|once
TGCGCCAGCAGTTCGACGGCAGGCTCCTACGAGCAGTACTTC
CASSSTAGSYEQYF
>TRBV14|.|TRBJ1-3|few
TGTGCCAGCAGCCAGGAGAGCCGGTGGGCTGGAAACACCATATATTTT
CASSQESRWAGNTIYF
>TRBV10-1|.|TRBJ2-3|.
TGCGCCAGCAGTCGAAGGACAGGCACAGATACGCAGTATTTT
CASSRRTGTDTQYF
>TRBV11-2|TRBD1|TRBJ2-7|.
TGTGCCAGCAGCGCCAGGGGGCTGAGCTCCTACGAGCAGTACTTC
CASSARGLSSYEQYF
>TRBV25-1|.|TRBJ1-3|.
TGTGCCAGCAGTGAATATGGGCAGGCTGGAAACACCATATATTTT
CASSEYGQAGNTIYF
>TRBV6-5|TRBD1|TRBJ1-3|once
TGTGCCAGCAGTTACGGGGACAGTTTTGGAAACACCATATATTTT
CASSYGDSFGNTIYF
>TRBV19|TRBD1|TRBJ1-3|.
TGTGCCAGTAGTCAGTTGAGGGGGCGCGGTGGAAACACCATATATTTT
CASSQLRGRGGNTIYF
>TRBV2|.|TRBJ1-1|few
TGTGCCAGCAGTCCGACTCTCCCTCTAGGTGAAGCTTTCTTT
CASSPTLPLGEAFF
>TRBV11-3|TRBD1|TRBJ2-2|.
TGTGCCAGCAGCTTAGGGGGGGACAGGGACACCGGGGAGCTGTTTTTT
CASSLGGDRDTGELFF
>TRBV30|TRBD1|TRBJ1-6|.
TGTGCCTGGAGCCCGCGGACAGGCGATAATTCACCCCTCCACTTT
CAWSPRTGDNSPLHF
>TRBV6-1|.|TRBJ1-2|.
TGTGCCAGCAGTGAAGCTTCTCTTAACTATGGCTACACCTTC
CASSEASLNYGYTF
>TRBV5-6|.|TRBJ1-2|.
TGTGCCAGCAGCTTGAGGGGGGGCGGATCGACCTACACCTTC
CASSLRGGGSTYTF
>TRBV5-1|.|TRBJ2-7|few
TGCGCCAGCAGCTCCCCGGGAAACCTCTACGAGCAGTACTTC
CASSSPGNLYEQYF
>TRBV4-1|.|TRBJ1-1|.
TGCGCCAGCAGCCAGAATGCAGGGGAAGCTTTCTTT
CASSQNAGEAFF
>TRBV29-1|.|TRBJ1-3|.
TGCAGCGTGAACATGGGGCCTGGAAACACCATATATTTT
CSVNMGPGNTIYF
>TRBV30|.|TRBJ2-1|.
TGTGCCTGGAATAGCAGAGCGGTCAATGAGCAGTTCTTC
CAWNSRAVNEQFF
>TRBV5-1|.|TRBJ1-1|.
TGCGCCAGCAGTCTAAAACAGGACACTGAAGCTTTCTTT
CASSLKQDTEAFF
>TRBV7-2|.|TRBJ2-1|.
TGTGCCAGCAGCTTAGATAGAACTGGTGCGCAGTTCTTC
CASSLDRTGAQFF
>TRBV19|TRBD1|TRBJ2-3|.
TGTGCCAGTAGTGGGACAGCCACAGATACGCAGTATTTT
CASSGTATDTQYF
>TRBV20-1|.|TRBJ2-1|few
TGCAGTGCTGCGAGGGCTGTTGAGCAGTTCTTC
CSAARAVEQFF
>TRBV5-6|TRBD1|TRBJ2-2|.
TGTGCCAGCAGCCCGGGACAGGTGAACACCGGGGAGCTGTTTTTT
CASSPGQVNTGELFF
>TRBV2|TRBD2|TRBJ2-1|.
TGTGCCAGGACTGTTAGCGGGGGGCCCTCTGAGCAGTTCTTC
CARTVSGGPSEQFF
>TRBV5-6|.|TRBJ2-5|.
TGTGCCAGCAGCACGGGGGAGACCCAGTACTTC
CASSTGETQYF
>TRBV6-6|.|TRBJ1-6|.
TGTGCCGGGGGGGACGAAAGAAATTCACCCCTCCACTTT
CAGGDERNSPLHF
>TRBV28|TRBD2|TRBJ2-1|.
TGTGCCAGCAGTCCCGGACTAGCGGGGACTTACAATGAGCAGTTCTTC
CASSPGLAGTYNEQFF
>TRBV29-1|TRBD1|TRBJ2-2|.
TGCAGCGCTGGGGACAGCTCGGTCCTTGGGAACACCGGGGAGCTGTTTTTT
CSAGDSSVLGNTGELFF
>TRBV6-5|.|TRBJ1-1|.
TGTGCCAGCAGTTACTATCGCAGGGATAACGCTGAAGCTTTCTTT
CASSYYRRDNAEAFF
>TRBV7-9|.|TRBJ1-5|once
TGTGCCAGCAGCTTAGTCTGGGGGAGGCAGCCCCAGCATTTT
CASSLVWGRQPQHF
>TRBV30|TRBD1|TRBJ1-3|.
TGTGCCTGGCAGGGACAGGGGTTAGGAAACACCATATATTTT
CAWQGQGLGNTIYF
>TRBV12-5|.|TRBJ1-2|.
TGTGCTAGTGGTCCCGGCTATGGCTACACCTTC
CASGPGYGYTF
>TRBV24-1|.|TRBJ1-2|.
TGTGCCACCAGTTTCCCCACACCCGAGACAGGCAACAGCGGCTACACCTTC
CATSFPTPETGNSGYTF
>TRBV3-1/TRBV3-2|.|TRBJ2-3|.
TGTGCCAGCAGCCAAAGGGGATCGGGACTCTTTCGCACAGATACGCAGTATTTT
CASSQRGSGLFRTDTQYF
>TRBV13|.|TRBJ2-2|.
TGTGCCAGCAGAAGCGGTGTTCGCACCGGGGAGCTGTTTTTT
CASRSGVRTGELFF
>TRBV6-5|.|TRBJ1-1|once
TGTGCCAGCTCCGAACCGGGAAACACTGAAGCTTTCTTT
CASSEPGNTEAFF
>TRBV6-6|.|TRBJ1-6|.
TGTGCCAGCAAGATACAGTCTAATTCACCCCTCCACTTT
CASKIQSNSPLHF
>TRBV18|.|TRBJ1-1|few
TGTGCCAGCTCACCACCGTCTTCCAACGGGAACACTGAAGCTTTCTTT
CASSPPSSNGNTEAFF
>TRBV30|TRBD1|TRBJ2-5|.
TGTGCCTGGAGGAACAGGGGAACAGAGACCCAGTACTTC
CAWRNRGTETQYF
>TRBV3-1/TRBV3-2|TRBD2|TRBJ2-1|few
TGTGCCAGCAGCCAAGCCCAAGGCGGGAGCTCCTACAATGAGCAGTTCTTC
CASSQAQGGSSYNEQFF
>TRBV6-1|TRBD2|TRBJ2-3|.
TGTGCCAGCAGTGGAGCGGGGGCTGATACGCAGTATTTT
CASSGAGADTQYF